This TCR beta chain is drawn from a study of blood T cell repertoires in COVID-19. Overall study: Sources were T cells, B-cell-depleted T cells, or PBMCs; the material itself was cDNA or gDNA.

The germline V gene encodes CDR1 LGHDT and CDR2 YNNKEL (reference sequence). The CDR3 loop spans 17 amino acids. With V trimmed by 0 bases and J by 4 bases, 9 bases remained unmatched. Ages ranged from roughly 18 to 100 years, with residence in about 23 US areas. Participants were placed into cohorts based on the clinical history they reported. Under the authors' procedure: Estimation of nucleated cell counts was performed using reference gene primer amplification. Here immunoSEQ multiplex PCR was the method, and the copy in TCRdb shows in-frame clones only, minus some. V and J calls and clone size follow that table, whereas D and trimming were derived from the DNA. The sample shows about 230,000 clones, roughly 88% of them seen only once.

The source of this sequence is a woman in her thirties or forties with acute COVID-19. The rearrangement links TRBV3-1 (or the pseudogene TRBV3-2) to TRBJ2-3; 8 nucleotides align to TRBD2. The sample taken for sequencing was PBMCs or T cells enriched from blood (not recorded which). The CDR3 DNA reads TGTGCCAGCAGCCAAGATCGTGGGAGCGGGGGTTCAGATACGCAGTATTTT. Translating it yields CASSQDRGSGGSDTQYF.